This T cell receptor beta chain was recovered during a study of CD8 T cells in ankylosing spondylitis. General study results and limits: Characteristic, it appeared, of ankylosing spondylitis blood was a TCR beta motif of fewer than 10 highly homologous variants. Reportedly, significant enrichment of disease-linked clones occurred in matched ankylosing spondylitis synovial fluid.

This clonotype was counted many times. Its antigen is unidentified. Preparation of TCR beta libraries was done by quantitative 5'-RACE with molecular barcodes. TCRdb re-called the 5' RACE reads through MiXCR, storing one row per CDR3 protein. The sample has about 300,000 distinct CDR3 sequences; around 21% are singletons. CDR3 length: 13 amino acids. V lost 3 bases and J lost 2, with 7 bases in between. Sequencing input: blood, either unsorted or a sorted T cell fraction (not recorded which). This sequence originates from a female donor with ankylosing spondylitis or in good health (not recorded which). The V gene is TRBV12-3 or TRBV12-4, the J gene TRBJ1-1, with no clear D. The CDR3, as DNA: TGTGCCAGCAGTTTGGCTGTTAACACTGAAGCTTTCTTT. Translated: CASSLAVNTEAFF.